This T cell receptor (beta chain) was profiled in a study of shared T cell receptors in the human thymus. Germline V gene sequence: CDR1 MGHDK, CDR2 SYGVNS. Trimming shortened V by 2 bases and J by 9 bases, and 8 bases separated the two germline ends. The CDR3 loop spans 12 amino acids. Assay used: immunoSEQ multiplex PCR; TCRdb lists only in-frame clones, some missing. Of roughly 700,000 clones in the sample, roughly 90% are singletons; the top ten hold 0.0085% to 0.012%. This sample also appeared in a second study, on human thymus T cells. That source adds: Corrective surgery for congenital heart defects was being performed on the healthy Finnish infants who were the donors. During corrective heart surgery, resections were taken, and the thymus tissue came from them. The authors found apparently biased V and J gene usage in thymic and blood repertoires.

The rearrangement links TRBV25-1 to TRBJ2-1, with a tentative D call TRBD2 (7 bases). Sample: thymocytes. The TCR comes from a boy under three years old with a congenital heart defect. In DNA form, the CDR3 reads TGTGCCAGCAGTGAAAGGGGGGGTGAGCAGTTCTTC. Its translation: CASSERGGEQFF.